This TCR beta chain was found in a study of CD4 T cells in relation to SARS-CoV-2 and coronaviruses. Study-level points and caveats: Memory recall responses, not primary responses primed in culture, are what the assay detects. Monoreactive clones expanded significantly more to SARS-CoV-2 than crossreactive clones did.

The unexposed donors gave CD4+ T cells in about 2011-2019, prior to COVID-19. With respect to this clone: The antigen remains unidentified.

The data were produced by immunoSEQ multiplex PCR, yet TCRdb's version contains in-frame clones alone and is incomplete. The sample holds just under 65,000 clones, approximately 94% seen once. The CDR3 has 15 amino acids. CDR1 and CDR2 (germline): KGHDR, SFDVKD. Deletions cut 0 bases from V and 2 bases from J, with 8 bases between. Material: naive CD4+ T cells from PBMCs. Described subset: naive CD4+ T cells isolated by negative enrichment. This chain connects TRBV24-1 to TRBJ2-3; the D gene is possibly TRBD2 (6 bases). This receptor was obtained from a human donor in good health. The DNA for the CDR3 is TGTGCCACCAGTGATTTGGGGGGGAACACAGATACGCAGTATTTT. It is translated as CATSDLGGNTDTQYF.